One and the same sample provided the 30 T cell receptor beta chains below, sequenced in a study of T cell responses to AZD1222 COVID-19 vaccine. Assay used: immunoSEQ multiplex PCR; TCRdb lists only in-frame clones, some missing. The table lists under 150,000 clones, roughly 88% of them singletons, with around 1.6% in the top ten. The sequenced sample was peripheral blood, obtained 28 days after the second AZD1222 dose. These receptor sequences come from an adult who received the AZD1222 COVID-19 vaccine.

The chain combines TRBV6-1 with TRBJ2-5, with unresolved D. Trimming cost V 2 bases and J 6 bases, with 7 bases left between them. The CDR3 runs to 12 residues. Germline V lookup: CDR1 MNHNS, CDR2 SASEGT. The CDR3 sequence: CASSESMQTQYF. Here the CDR3 DNA reads TGTGCCAGCAGTGAATCAATGCAGACCCAGTACTTC.

The rearrangement joins TRBV11-2 to TRBJ2-3; no clear D gene. CDR1 and CDR2 (germline): SGHAT, FQNNGV. The germline V and J ends were trimmed by 4 bases and 11 bases, with 13 bases remaining between them. This CDR3 is built from 12 residues. CDR3 coding DNA: TGTGCCAGCAGCTCGACCTCCTCGGAGCAGTATTTT. Its translation is CASSSTSSEQYF.

This chain joins TRBV15 and TRBJ1-4; 8 bases are a match to TRBD1. The germline gives CDR1 LNHNV, CDR2 YYDKDF (reference sequence). This CDR3 is 15 amino acids long. The trim removed 1 base at V and 8 bases at J, leaving 6 bases unmatched. CDR3: CATSRGVQGAEKLFF. The CDR3 coding sequence is TGTGCCACCAGCAGAGGAGTTCAGGGGGCGGAAAAACTGTTTTTT.

The chain uses TRBV7-3 and TRBJ2-1, with TRBD1 identical over 9 bases. The CDR3 runs 15 residues. Trimming took 5 bases from V and 1 from J; bases not matched to a gene: 3. The V gene's germline CDR1 is SGHTA and CDR2 FQGTGA. For the CDR3, the DNA is TGTGCCAGCAGCCCCGACAGGGGGTCCTACAATGAGCAGTTCTTC. It encodes CASSPDRGSYNEQFF.

This chain connects TRBV2 to TRBJ2-5, with D tentatively TRBD1 (6 bases). Trimming left V 6 bases short and J 2 bases short, with 13 bases between. The CDR3 runs to 14 residues. Germline CDR1 and CDR2: SNHLY and FYNNEI. The chain's CDR3 is CASSPGTNQETQYF. In DNA form, the CDR3 reads TGTGCCAGCAGCCCTGGGACAAATCAAGAGACCCAGTACTTC.

This chain connects TRBV4-1 to TRBJ2-5, with 7 nucleotides matching TRBD1. CDR3 length: 15 amino acids. The V gene's germline CDR1 is MGHRA and CDR2 YSYEKL. With V trimmed by 5 bases and J by 2 bases, 8 bases remained unmatched. The CDR3 DNA is TGCGCCAGCAGCTCACTGGGACAGCCACAAGAGACCCAGTACTTC. Translation gives CASSSLGQPQETQYF.

The chain recombines TRBV28 with TRBJ1-4; 9 nucleotides match TRBD1. This CDR3 contains 14 residues. Germline lookup yields CDR1 MDHEN and CDR2 SYDVKM. The ends lost 10 bases at V and 8 bases at J; junction bases unmatched: 11. The CDR3 DNA sequence: TGTGCCATAACTCAGGGACAGGGTGGCGAAAAACTGTTTTTT. Protein product: CAITQGQGGEKLFF.

Written as DNA, the CDR3 is TGTGCCAGCAGCTTAGGGTTAGCTTCGAACACTGAAGCTTTCTTT. Its translation: CASSLGLASNTEAFF. The chain employs TRBV7-3 and TRBJ1-1; D call uncertain. The germline CDR1 and CDR2 sequences are SGHTA and FQGTGA. CDR3 size: 15 residues. The V gene lost 2 bases and the J gene lost 1 base, with 11 bases spanning the gap.

This chain links TRBV2 with TRBJ2-7; the match to TRBD2 covers 8 bases. This CDR3 has 13 amino acids. Germline V CDR1 and CDR2: SNHLY, FYNNEI. Trimming cost V 8 bases and J 6 bases; bases outside gene matches: 9. CDR3 sequence (DNA): TGTGCCAGCGGCGAGCGGGAGTATCGCGAGCAGTACTTC. Encoded protein: CASGEREYREQYF.

DNA for the CDR3: TGCGCCAGCAGCTTGAGGGAAAACACCGGCTCACCCCTCCACTTT. It encodes CASSLRENTGSPLHF. V usage is TRBV5-1 and J usage is TRBJ1-6; D gene ambiguous. Trimming stripped 1 base from V and 10 bases from J, with 15 bases between. CDR1 and CDR2 from the germline V gene are SGHRS and YFSETQ. The CDR3 runs to 15 residues.

The chain combines TRBV27 with TRBJ1-6; D is unclear. This CDR3 region has 15 residues. The V and J ends lost 2 bases and 1 base respectively, with 6 bases between them. The germline gives CDR1 MNHEY, CDR2 SMNVEV (reference sequence). CDR3 region: CASSLLGSYNSPLHF. For the CDR3, the DNA is TGTGCCAGCAGTTTACTGGGGTCCTATAATTCACCCCTCCACTTT.

The sample holds one count of this clone. The chain combines TRBV7-8 with TRBJ1-2; 8 bases map to TRBD1. Germline CDR1 is SGHVS and CDR2 is FQNEAQ. V was clipped by 0 bases and J by 4 bases; unmatched bases: 16. CDR3 length: 19 residues. The CDR3, as DNA: TGTGCCAGCAGCTTAGCCATTTTAACGTCAGGGGGCATCCCCTATGGCTACACCTTC. Translating gives CASSLAILTSGGIPYGYTF.

This clone was seen only once. The chain carries TRBV6-2 or TRBV6-3 and TRBJ1-1, with D possibly being TRBD1 (6 bases). Germline V gene lookup returns CDR1 MNHEY and CDR2 SVGEGT. Trimming cost V 2 bases and J 3 bases, with 16 bases left between them. This CDR3 contains 16 residues. CDR3 nucleotide sequence: TGTGCCAGCAGTTACGATGCAGGGGCGGTCGACACTGAAGCTTTCTTT. It specifies CASSYDAGAVDTEAFF.

The chain carries TRBV24-1 and TRBJ1-2, with 7 nucleotides matching TRBD1. The germline gives CDR1 KGHDR, CDR2 SFDVKD. With V trimmed by 1 base and J by 2 bases, 6 bases remained unmatched. The CDR3 covers 16 residues. CDR3 region: CATSDFRDSINYGYTF. In DNA form, the CDR3 reads TGTGCCACCAGTGATTTCCGGGACAGCATCAACTATGGCTACACCTTC.

The rearrangement joins TRBV27 to TRBJ1-5; D not certain. This CDR3 is built from 13 residues. Germline-derived CDR1 and CDR2 are MNHEY and SMNVEV (reference sequence). Between the trimmed V and J ends, which lost 6 bases and 8 bases, there was a span of 14 bases. CDR3 bases: TGTGCCAGCAGAATGACCGCGGAGAAGCCCCAGCATTTT. This sequence encodes CASRMTAEKPQHF.

The chain links TRBV11-3 to TRBJ1-1; weak D call: TRBD1 (5 bases). Per the germline V gene, CDR1 is SGHNT and CDR2 is YENEEA. Trimming left V 1 base short and J 6 bases short, with 12 bases between. The CDR3 sequence is 14 residues long. In DNA form, the CDR3 reads TGTGCCAGCAGCTTAGGGGGGTCATTGGCTGAAGCTTTCTTT. Translation: CASSLGGSLAEAFF.

J is TRBJ1-5 and V is TRBV10-2; 7 bases are a match to TRBD1. Germline-derived CDR1 and CDR2 are WSHSY and SAAADI. V shed 5 bases and J 2 bases; nucleotides not matched to a gene: 3. The CDR3 covers 14 residues. The CDR3 loop reads CASSNQGGNQPQHF. The CDR3 DNA is TGCGCCAGCAGTAATCAGGGGGGCAATCAGCCCCAGCATTTT.

The chain uses TRBV4-1 and TRBJ2-7; 11 bases are shared with TRBD2. Per germline, CDR1 MGHRA and CDR2 YSYEKL. J was trimmed by 4 bases and V by 1 base; bases with no gene match: 6. The CDR3 covers 16 residues. Here the CDR3 reads CASSQGVTSGVYEQYV. CDR3 sequence (DNA): TGCGCCAGCAGCCAAGGGGTGACTAGCGGGGTTTACGAGCAGTACGTC.

The chain employs TRBV24-1 and TRBJ1-2, with 7 bases fitting TRBD1. Germline assignment: CDR1 KGHDR and CDR2 SFDVKD. The CDR3 is made up of 13 amino acids. V lost 0 bases to trimming and J lost 11 bases; unmatched junction nucleotides: 5. DNA of the CDR3: TGTGCCACCAGTGATTTGCTCAGGGGGGAATACACCTTC. It codes for CATSDLLRGEYTF.

This rearrangement joins TRBV7-2 to TRBJ2-3, with 8 nucleotides matching TRBD1. The CDR3 covers 15 residues. V was pared by 4 bases and J by 7 bases, with 10 bases of the junction left unmatched. Germline V lookup: CDR1 SGHTA, CDR2 FQGNSA. The CDR3 here is CASSSGLTGGNTQYF. The CDR3 region has the DNA TGTGCCAGCAGCTCCGGGCTTACAGGGGGGAATACGCAGTATTTT.

This sequence joins TRBV29-1 and TRBJ1-1; D ambiguous. In germline, CDR1 is SQVTM, CDR2 ANQGSEA. The germline V and J ends were trimmed by 3 bases and 10 bases, with 15 bases remaining between them. The CDR3 is made up of 12 amino acids. The CDR3: CSVDLQRRGAFF. The DNA of the CDR3 is TGCAGCGTTGATTTACAGCGCCGGGGAGCTTTCTTT.

V gene TRBV19 combines with J gene TRBJ2-3; 8 positions agree with TRBD2. Germline V CDR1 and CDR2: LNHDA, SQIVND (reference sequence). The CDR3 consists of 16 residues. Unmatched junction bases numbered 10, after V lost 3 bases and J lost 5 bases. CDR3 residues: CASSIILRGAQDTQYF. CDR3 sequence (DNA): TGTGCCAGTAGTATCATCTTGCGGGGGGCCCAAGATACGCAGTATTTT. The variable domain in full, completed from reference TRBV19 and TRBJ2-3, reads DGGITQSPKYLFRKEGQNVTLSCEQNLNHDAMYWYRQDPGQGLRLIYYSQIVNDFQKGDIAEGYSVSREKKESFPLTVTSAQKNPTAFYLCASSIILRGAQDTQYFGPGTRLTVL.

The rearrangement links TRBV7-9 to TRBJ1-5; the match to TRBD1 covers 10 bases. The CDR3 is made up of 15 amino acids. CDR1 and CDR2 (germline): SEHNR, FQNEAQ (reference sequence). V lost 5 bases and J lost 6; bases outside the gene matches: 7. CDR3: CASSALGQGFQPQHF. CDR3 bases: TGTGCCAGCAGCGCCTTGGGACAGGGGTTTCAGCCCCAGCATTTT.

The chain uses TRBV14 and TRBJ2-5, with D possibly matching TRBD2 (5 bases). Trimming cost V 4 bases and J 4 bases, with 16 bases left between them. The length of the CDR3 is 15 residues. Per the germline V gene, CDR1 is SGHDN and CDR2 is FVKESK. CDR3 residues: CASSPTGTSRETQYF. Here the CDR3 DNA reads TGTGCCAGCAGCCCTACGGGAACTAGTCGAGAGACCCAGTACTTC.

This clone is a singleton in its sample. CDR3 amino acids: CAWRTGGKDGYTF. CDR3 in DNA: TGTGCCTGGAGGACAGGGGGAAAAGATGGCTACACCTTC. The gene calls are TRBV30 and TRBJ1-2, with 9 bases lining up with TRBD1. CDR3 length: 13 amino acids. With V trimmed by 3 bases and J by 6 bases, 5 bases remained unmatched. Germline V gives CDR1 GTSNPN, CDR2 SVGIG (reference sequence).

V and J are TRBV4-1 and TRBJ2-3; D is unclear. The germline V and J ends were trimmed by 3 bases and 5 bases, with 15 bases remaining between them. Germline loops: CDR1 MGHRA, CDR2 YSYEKL. There are 15 residues in the CDR3. CDR3 DNA: TGCGCCAGCAGCCAGGCCAGCGAGGCCGGAGATACGCAGTATTTT. Residues: CASSQASEAGDTQYF.

This clone turned up a few times. The rearrangement uses TRBV5-5 and TRBJ2-7, with D perhaps TRBD1 (5 bases). V dropped 4 bases and J dropped 2 bases, with 13 bases sitting between them. This CDR3 has 14 amino acids. The germline V gene encodes CDR1 SGHKS and CDR2 YYEKEE (reference sequence). CDR3 in DNA: TGTGCCAGCAGCCCCGCGTTGGGGCCCTACGAGCAGTACTTC. Translation: CASSPALGPYEQYF.

In nucleotides, the CDR3 is TGTGCCAGCTCACCCCCAGACAGGGTTGGTCAGCCCCAGCATTTT. Its translation is CASSPPDRVGQPQHF. The chain joins TRBV18 to TRBJ1-5; 7 nucleotides line up with TRBD1. The CDR3 is made up of 15 amino acids. The germline V gene has CDR1 KGHSH and CDR2 LQKENI. V was pared by 3 bases and J by 6 bases, with 8 bases of the junction left unmatched.

The J gene is TRBJ1-1, the V gene TRBV7-9, with unresolved D. The CDR3 is 12 residues long. Trimming stripped 2 bases from V and 8 bases from J, with 9 bases between. Germline lookup yields CDR1 SEHNR and CDR2 FQNEAQ (reference sequence). CDR3 in DNA: TGTGCCAGCAGCTTACTAGGGCCAGAAGCTTTCTTT. Amino acids: CASSLLGPEAFF.

The chain joins TRBV6-5 to TRBJ1-1; D gene unclear. The CDR3 has 14 amino acids. With 2 bases removed from V and 0 bases from J, the gap between germline ends came to 7 bases. Germline-derived CDR1 and CDR2 are MNHEY and SVGAGI. CDR3 DNA sequence: TGTGCCAGCAGTTACGCACGCGTGAACACTGAAGCTTTCTTT. This encodes CASSYARVNTEAFF.